This T cell receptor beta chain was captured by sequencing in a study of blood T cell repertoires in COVID-19. Study overall: Samples came from the United States, Italy and Spain, spanning acute and convalescent COVID-19. Nucleic acid was either cDNA or gDNA, and it came from T cells, B-cell-depleted T cells, or PBMCs.

This clone was recorded only once. The Seattle patients, enrolled during active infection, were followed longitudinally. CDR1 and CDR2 from the germline V gene are SGHVS and FNYEAQ. This CDR3 contains 14 residues. V shed 1 base, J shed 8 bases, and the junction held 7 bases outside the gene matches. Authors' methods: Estimation of nucleated cell counts was performed using reference gene primer amplification. The table came from immunoSEQ multiplex PCR; TCRdb's copy has only in-frame clones and leaves some out. That table furnishes V, J and clone size, whereas the DNA furnished D and trimming. This sample has more than 300,000 clones, with around 88% found just once.

Sequencing was done on a sample of peripheral blood. This clonotype was obtained from a woman in her 30s with COVID-19, enrolled during active disease. The chain employs TRBV7-6 and TRBJ1-1, with 7 bases that match TRBD1. CDR3 nucleotide sequence: TGTGCCAGCAGCTTAGTTAGGGGGGACAGCGAAGCTTTCTTT. As protein: CASSLVRGDSEAFF.